These 5 T cell receptor beta chains share one sample of origin, sequenced in a study of T cells after yellow fever vaccination. TCRdb analysed the 5' RACE reads with MiXCR anew, one entry per CDR3 protein. The sample lists some 160,000 distinct CDR3 sequences; more than 5.5% were seen once. The specimen was CD4+ T cells sorted from PBMCs, collected 5 to 6 days after the first yellow fever vaccination. All receptors come from a man aged 18-30 years who received the YFV17D yellow fever vaccine.

Concerning this clonotype itself: A much larger clone is a single base away; this may be a read error. The gene calls are TRBV4-3 and TRBJ1-4; 10 bases match TRBD1. The CDR3 consists of 18 residues. CDR1 and CDR2 (germline): LGHNA, YSLEER. The CDR3 DNA sequence: TGCGCCAGCAGCCAAGAAGCTACCTGGACAGGGGGAAATGGAAAACTGTTTTTT. This sequence encodes CASSQEATWTGGNGKLFF.

As regards this clonotype: This may be a read error: a much more frequent sequence differs by one nucleotide. V is TRBV2 and J is TRBJ2-1; D uncertain. This CDR3 has 14 residues. The germline CDR1 and CDR2 sequences are SNHLY and FYNNEI. V shed 2 bases and J shed 8 bases, with 13 bases lying between them. CDR3 sequence (DNA): TGTGCCAGCAGTGAAATGAGTGGATACGATGAGCAGTTCTTC. Translated: CASSEMSGYDEQFF.

This clonotype was counted at least ten times. The V call is TRBV7-2, the J call TRBJ1-6, with D possibly matching TRBD1 (5 bases). Germline V gene sequence: CDR1 SGHTA, CDR2 FQGNSA. This CDR3 is built from 16 residues. V lost 2 bases and J lost 7, with 15 bases in between. CDR3 in amino acids: CASSLSPTDFNSPLHF. The CDR3 coding sequence is TGTGCCAGCAGCTTATCCCCGACAGACTTCAATTCACCCCTCCACTTT. The full variable domain, its missing parts supplied by reference TRBV7-2 and TRBJ1-6, is GAGVSQSPSNKVTEKGKDVELRCDPISGHTALYWYRQSLGQGLEFLIYFQGNSAPDKSGLPSDRFSAERTGGSVSTLTIQRTQQEDSAVYLCASSLSPTDFNSPLHFGNGTRLTVT.

This clonotype was seen ten or more times. The chain joins TRBV4-2 to TRBJ2-4; D possibly corresponds to TRBD1 (6 bases). The germline V and J ends were trimmed by 4 bases and 6 bases, with 10 bases remaining between them. The CDR3 extends over 13 amino acids. Germline assignment: CDR1 LGHNA and CDR2 YNFKEQ. The CDR3 bases are TGTGCCAGCAGCCGAGAACAGGGAAACATTCAGTACTTC. This sequence encodes CASSREQGNIQYF.

This clonotype was recorded at least ten times. The chain links TRBV12-3 or TRBV12-4 to TRBJ2-5; TRBD1 is a possible D gene (5 bases). Trimming pared 8 bases from V and 0 bases from J, leaving 10 bases between. The CDR3 runs to 13 residues. The CDR3 is CASLRGNQETQYF. The CDR3 DNA sequence: TGTGCCAGCCTAAGGGGCAACCAAGAGACCCAGTACTTC.